This is a list of T cell receptor beta chains from one sample in a study of spatial heterogeneity in lung cancer. TCRdb reanalysed the 5' RACE reads using MiXCR and keeps one entry per CDR3 protein. Among more than 35,000 distinct CDR3 sequences listed, 5% to 5.5% were seen once. The sample here was PBMCs, taken at surgery. The receptors stem from a female donor with early-stage non-small cell lung cancer. Both conserved end residues are part of each CDR3. The D gene is left open where the match is weak. Rows may omit the clone size; those that give it use once, few, many or a size class.

d_gene | len | j_gene | v_gene | abundance | CDR3nt | CDR3aa
NA | 15 | TRBJ2-1 | TRBV6-5 | few | TGTGCCAGCAGTCCTCGGACTCGTCCCTACAATGAGCAGTTCTTC | CASSPRTRPYNEQFF
TRBD2 | 15 | TRBJ2-3 | TRBV6-4 | medium-sized | TGTGCCAGCAGTGACTCGACTAGCGGGGGGGATACGCAGTATTTT | CASSDSTSGGDTQYF
TRBD2 | 13 | TRBJ2-5 | TRBV10-3 | many | TGTGCCATCAGCCCGGGACTAGCCGAGACCCAGTACTTC | CAISPGLAETQYF
NA | 12 | TRBJ2-5 | TRBV2 | many | TGTGCCAGCTCGGCTACTCCAGAGACCCAGTACTTC | CASSATPETQYF
TRBD2 | 17 | TRBJ2-5 | TRBV23-1 | many | TGCGCCAGCAGTCGGCCGGGACTAGGTTTCCGGCAAGAGACCCAGTACTTC | CASSRPGLGFRQETQYF
TRBD1 | 17 | TRBJ2-6 | TRBV30 | NA | TGTGCCTGGCTCCGGGACAGGGGGCGATCTGGGGCCAACGTCCTGACTTTC | CAWLRDRGRSGANVLTF
NA | 17 | TRBJ1-3 | TRBV4-1 | many | TGCGCCAGCAGCCAAGTGGACCTTGTAAGTTTTGGAAACACCATATATTTT | CASSQVDLVSFGNTIYF
NA | 15 | TRBJ1-3 | TRBV7-2 | many | TGTGCCAGCAGCTTAGGGGCAGACTCTGGAAACACCATATATTTT | CASSLGADSGNTIYF
NA | 16 | TRBJ2-7 | TRBV28 | many | TGTGCCAGCAGTTTTGTTTATGGGGAAAGCTCCTACGAGCAGTACTTC | CASSFVYGESSYEQYF
NA | 14 | TRBJ2-3 | TRBV5-1 | many | TGCGCCAGCAGCTTGGGCCAGCTCACAGATACGCAGTATTTT | CASSLGQLTDTQYF